This T cell receptor beta chain appears in the sequencing data of a study of patients and donors after allogeneic stem cell transplantation. TCRdb itself ran the RT-PCR reads through MiXCR, one entry per CDR3 protein. The table lists some 880,000 distinct CDR3 sequences, over 15% of them singletons. Per germline, CDR1 MNHEY and CDR2 SVGEGT. This CDR3 region has 14 residues. The ends were cut back, 2 bases at V and 4 bases at J, with 12 bases in the middle. The material sequenced was blood, either unsorted or a sorted T cell fraction (not recorded which). V usage is TRBV6-2 or TRBV6-3 and J usage is TRBJ2-7; maybe TRBD1 (6 bases). This TCR was recovered from a human donor who was either an allogeneic HSCT recipient or a stem cell or donor lymphocyte infusion donor (not recorded which). It is not recorded whose cells these are; they may come from a transplant donor. CDR3 nucleotides: TGTGCCAGCAGTTACGGGGGCCTCATTTACGAGCAGTACTTC. This encodes CASSYGGLIYEQYF.